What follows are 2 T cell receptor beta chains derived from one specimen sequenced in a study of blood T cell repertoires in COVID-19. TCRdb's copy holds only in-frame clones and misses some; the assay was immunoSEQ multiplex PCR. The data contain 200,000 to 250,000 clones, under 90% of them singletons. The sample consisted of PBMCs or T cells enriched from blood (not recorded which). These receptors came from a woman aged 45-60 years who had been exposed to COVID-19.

In nucleotides, the CDR3 is TGCAGTGCTAGTGGGACAGTTGTCACAGATACGCAGTATTTT. Protein: CSASGTVVTDTQYF. J is TRBJ2-3 and V is TRBV20-1; 7 bases map to TRBD1. The germline gives CDR1 DFQATT, CDR2 SNEGSKA (reference sequence). The CDR3 runs to 14 residues. The ends lost 3 bases at V and 2 bases at J; junction bases unmatched: 5.

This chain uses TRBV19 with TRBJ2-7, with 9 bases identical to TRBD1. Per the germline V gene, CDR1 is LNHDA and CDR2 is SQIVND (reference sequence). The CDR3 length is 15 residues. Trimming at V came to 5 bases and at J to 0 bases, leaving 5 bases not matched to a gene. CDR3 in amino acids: CASSPTDRGSYEQYF. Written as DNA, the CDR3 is TGTGCCAGTAGTCCGACGGACAGGGGCTCCTACGAGCAGTACTTC.